This entry describes one T cell receptor beta chain. The germline V gene encodes CDR1 SGHRS and CDR2 YFSETQ. V was pared by 5 bases and J by 5 bases, with 16 bases between. The CDR3 consists of 14 residues. These data belong to a study of T cell responses to AZD1222 COVID-19 vaccine. Libraries were prepared by immunoSEQ multiplex PCR; TCRdb keeps only in-frame clonotypes and omits some of them. The profile shows about 140,000 clones, roughly 92% of them singletons. The sequence was collected from an adult in good health. The V gene is TRBV5-1, the J gene TRBJ2-5; tentative D call: TRBD1 (6 bases). Source: peripheral blood, taken on day 0 of AZD1222 vaccination. CDR3: CASRSSGAQETQYF. CDR3 DNA sequence: TGCGCCAGCAGGTCTTCAGGGGCGCAGGAGACCCAGTACTTC. The full variable domain, rest sourced from reference TRBV5-1 and TRBJ2-5, is KAGVTQTPRYLIKTRGQQVTLSCSPISGHRSVSWYQQTPGQGLQFLFEYFSETQRNKGNFPGRFSGRQFSNSRSEMNVSTLELGDSALYLCASRSSGAQETQYFGPGTRLLVL.